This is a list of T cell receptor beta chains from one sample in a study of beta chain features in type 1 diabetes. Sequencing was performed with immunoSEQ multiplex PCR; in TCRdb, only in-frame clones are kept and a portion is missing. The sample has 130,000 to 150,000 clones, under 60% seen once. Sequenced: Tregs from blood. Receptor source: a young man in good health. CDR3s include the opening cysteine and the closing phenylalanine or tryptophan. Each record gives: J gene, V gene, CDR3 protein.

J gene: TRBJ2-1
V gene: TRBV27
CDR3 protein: CASRLTGGLGEQFF

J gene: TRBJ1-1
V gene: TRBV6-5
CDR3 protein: CASSYLGGVTEAFF

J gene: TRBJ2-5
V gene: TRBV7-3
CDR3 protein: CASSLGGRETQYF

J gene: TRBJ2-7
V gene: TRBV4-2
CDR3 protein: CASSQGSGQGTYEQYF

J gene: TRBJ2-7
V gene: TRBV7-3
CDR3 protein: CASSPMGAVHEQYF

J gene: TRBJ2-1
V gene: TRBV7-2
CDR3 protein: CASSPFGDEQFF

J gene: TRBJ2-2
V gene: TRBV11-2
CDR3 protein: CASSLVAATGELFF

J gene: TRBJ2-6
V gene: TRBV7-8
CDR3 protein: CASSQLGVYGANVLTF

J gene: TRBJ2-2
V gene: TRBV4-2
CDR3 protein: CASSQRDRGSNTGELFF

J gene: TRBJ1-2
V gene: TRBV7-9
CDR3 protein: CASSLQAGGHGYTF

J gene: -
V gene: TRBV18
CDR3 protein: CASSSPGQGDSYEQYF

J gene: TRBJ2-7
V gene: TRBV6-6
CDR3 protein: CASSYNRAYEQYF

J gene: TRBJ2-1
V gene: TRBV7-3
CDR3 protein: CASGSGGNEQFF

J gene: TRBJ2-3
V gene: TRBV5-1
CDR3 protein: CASSLGTGLITDTQYF

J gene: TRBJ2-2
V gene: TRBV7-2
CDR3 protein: CASSLRGIRGGELFF

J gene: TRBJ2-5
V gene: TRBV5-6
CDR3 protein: CASSPGTGRGTQYF

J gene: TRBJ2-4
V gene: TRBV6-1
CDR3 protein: CASLGGNAKNIQYF

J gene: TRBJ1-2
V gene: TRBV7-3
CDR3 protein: CASSQTGVDGYTF

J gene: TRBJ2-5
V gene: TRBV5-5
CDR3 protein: CASSIRLAGGETQYF

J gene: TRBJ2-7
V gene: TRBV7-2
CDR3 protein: CASSLGGQGVPYEQYF

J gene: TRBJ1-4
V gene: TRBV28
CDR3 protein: CASSRLTGLGREKLFF

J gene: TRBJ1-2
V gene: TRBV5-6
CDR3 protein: CASSLGQANYGYTF

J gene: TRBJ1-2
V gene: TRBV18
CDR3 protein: CASSPRMFYGYTF

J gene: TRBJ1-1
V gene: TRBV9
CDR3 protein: CASSVFRGRDTEAFF

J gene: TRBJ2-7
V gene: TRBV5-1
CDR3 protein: CASSLLGGSYEQYF

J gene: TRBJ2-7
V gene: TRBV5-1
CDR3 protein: CASNSPGYEQYF

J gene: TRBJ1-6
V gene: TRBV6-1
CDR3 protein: CASSESGAGSPLHF

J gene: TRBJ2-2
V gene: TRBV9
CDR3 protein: CASSVGRGGPPVRTGELFF